A selection of T cell receptor beta chains follows, all from one sample in a study of blood T cells in healthy people across ages. TCRdb recomputed calls from the 5' RACE reads with MiXCR, one row per CDR3 protein. The sample carries nearly 800,000 distinct CDR3 sequences, around three fifths recorded once. What was sequenced was blood. The receptor source for this set is a man in his forties in good health. The CDR3 runs from the conserved cysteine through the conserved F or W. Fields, in order: D gene, V gene, clone size, J gene, CDR3 protein, CDR3 DNA. The D gene is left open where the match is weak. Clone size, where shown, is once, few, many, or a class for clones that have expanded.

TRBD2	TRBV6-5	-	TRBJ2-1	CASTRGGYNEQFF	TGTGCCAGCACGAGGGGAGGGTATAATGAGCAGTTCTTC
-	TRBV5-1	-	TRBJ2-5	CASSSTVLVGATGETQYF	TGCGCCAGCAGCTCTACTGTACTAGTGGGGGCCACCGGAGAGACCCAGTACTTC
-	TRBV28	few	TRBJ2-1	CASSSSPGMGTSYNEQFF	TGTGCCAGCAGTTCGAGCCCTGGCATGGGCACCTCCTACAATGAGCAGTTCTTC
TRBD2	TRBV5-6	once	TRBJ2-5	CASSLEAGGQETQYF	TGTGCCAGCAGCTTGGAAGCGGGGGGACAAGAGACCCAGTACTTC
-	TRBV20-1	once	TRBJ1-5	CSAKRRGNQPQHF	TGCAGTGCTAAACGCCGCGGCAATCAGCCCCAGCATTTT
-	TRBV6-5	few	TRBJ1-5	CASSYRHNQPQHF	TGTGCCAGCAGTTACAGGCATAATCAGCCCCAGCATTTT
TRBD1	TRBV29-1	few	TRBJ2-1	CSVETGARLNEQFF	TGCAGCGTCGAGACAGGGGCGCGCCTTAATGAGCAGTTCTTC
TRBD1	TRBV7-9	-	TRBJ2-7	CASSRGQGRPYEQYF	TGTGCCAGCAGCCGCGGACAGGGTAGACCCTACGAGCAGTACTTC
-	TRBV5-6	-	TRBJ1-4	CASSGRDKSNEKLFF	TGTGCCAGCAGCGGCCGGGACAAGTCTAATGAAAAACTGTTTTTT
-	TRBV27	few	TRBJ1-2	CASSQFGGLDGYTF	TGTGCCAGCAGTCAATTCGGGGGTTTAGATGGCTACACCTTC
TRBD1	TRBV20-1	-	TRBJ1-5	CSAGQGSQPQHF	TGCAGTGCTGGACAGGGTAGTCAGCCCCAGCATTTT
-	TRBV11-3	-	TRBJ1-2	CASSDWRAANYGYTF	TGTGCCAGCAGCGACTGGAGAGCTGCTAACTATGGCTACACCTTC
TRBD2	TRBV12-3/TRBV12-4	-	TRBJ2-6	CASSFGSGGMGGANVPTF	TGTGCCAGCAGTTTCGGGAGCGGGGGTATGGGAGGGGCCAACGTCCCGACTTTC
-	TRBV4-2	-	TRBJ2-1	CASSQGLSGRQGNEQFF	TGTGCCAGCAGCCAAGGACTTAGCGGGAGACAGGGGAATGAGCAGTTCTTC
-	TRBV3-1	few	TRBJ2-4	CASSQPTVAKNIQYF	TGTGCCAGCAGCCAGCCGACAGTAGCCAAAAACATTCAGTACTTC
TRBD1	TRBV5-1	-	TRBJ2-5	CASSPQTGSRNEQYF	TGCGCCAGCAGCCCCCAGACAGGGTCAAGGAATGAGCAGTACTTC
-	TRBV7-2	-	TRBJ2-3	CASTSMNTAVYF	TGTGCCAGCACCTCGATGAACACGGCGGTCTATTTT
-	TRBV24-1	-	TRBJ2-1	CATSDPNNEQFF	TGTGCCACCAGTGATCCGAACAATGAGCAGTTCTTC
-	TRBV9	few	TRBJ2-5	CASSVDGTQETQYF	TGTGCCAGCAGCGTGGACGGAACCCAAGAGACCCAGTACTTC
-	TRBV7-9	-	TRBJ1-3	CASSLPPGNTIYF	TGTGCCAGCAGCTTACCCCCTGGAAACACCATATATTTT
TRBD1	TRBV11-2	-	TRBJ2-5	CASSRWGGQGGETQYF	TGTGCCAGCAGCAGATGGGGCGGACAGGGCGGGGAGACCCAGTACTTC
-	TRBV27	few	TRBJ1-1	CASTTVGTEAFF	TGTGCCAGCACGACAGTTGGCACTGAAGCTTTCTTT
-	TRBV4-2	-	TRBJ1-6	CASSQSNRVGNSPHHF	TGTGCCAGCAGCCAATCCAACAGGGTTGGAAATTCACCCCACCACTTT
TRBD2	TRBV7-9	-	TRBJ2-3	CASRQTSGSTDTQYF	TGTGCCAGCAGGCAGACTAGCGGGAGCACAGATACGCAGTATTTT
TRBD1	TRBV7-2	-	TRBJ2-4	CASSLRPPIDRVNIQYF	TGTGCCAGCAGCTTAAGGCCCCCTATTGACAGGGTAAACATTCAGTACTTC
TRBD2	TRBV5-1	-	TRBJ2-2	CASGLEVTGELFF	TGCGCCAGCGGACTAGAGGTCACCGGGGAGCTGTTTTTT
TRBD2	TRBV12-3/TRBV12-4	few	TRBJ2-1	CASTTRLAGFDNEQFF	TGTGCCAGCACCACTAGACTAGCGGGGTTCGACAATGAGCAGTTCTTC
-	TRBV18	-	TRBJ2-3	CASSPFGTDTQYF	TGTGCCAGCTCGCCGTTTGGCACGGATACGCAGTATTTT
TRBD2	TRBV9	few	TRBJ2-5	CASSVGAASGSGETQYF	TGTGCCAGCAGCGTAGGGGCGGCTAGCGGGAGCGGAGAGACCCAGTACTTC
-	TRBV6-1	-	TRBJ2-7	CASREIVLDHYEQYF	TGTGCCAGCAGGGAAATAGTTCTTGATCACTACGAGCAGTACTTC
TRBD1	TRBV5-1	once	TRBJ2-1	CASSLGKDRGWNEQFF	TGCGCCAGCAGCTTGGGGAAGGACAGGGGCTGGAATGAGCAGTTCTTC
-	TRBV3-1	few	TRBJ2-5	CASSPAARASETQYF	TGTGCCAGCAGCCCCGCGGCTAGGGCTTCAGAGACCCAGTACTTC
TRBD1	TRBV27	-	TRBJ1-5	CASSKTGPNQPQHF	TGTGCCAGCAGTAAGACAGGGCCCAATCAGCCCCAGCATTTT
TRBD2	TRBV12-3/TRBV12-4	-	TRBJ2-1	CASRLAGGRNEQFF	TGTGCCAGCAGACTAGCGGGGGGACGTAATGAGCAGTTCTTC